This T cell receptor beta chain was recovered during a study of T cell responses to AZD1222 COVID-19 vaccine (dated by TCRdb to the early 2020s). Notes on the research overall: A total of just over 230 trial participants underwent TCR sequencing, of whom roughly 210 had received two doses of AZD1222 and 26 had received two doses of the MenACWY control vaccine. Enrollment into the trials was organized by age into subgroups of 18-55, 56-69 and 70-plus years, and those subgroups contained roughly 150, 30 and 60 TCR-sequenced participants, respectively. What the research found in general, with its limitations: CD4 TCRs associated with the vaccine covered the entire spike protein, and the dominant responses were in regions 160-218 and 743-854. Reportedly, close to half of the unique spike-specific TCRs recognized epitopes lying outside the regions that are mutated in the B.1.351 and B.1.1.7 variants. Spike-specific TCR breadth and depth rose significantly after two AZD1222 doses compared with day 0 and with MenACWY recipients. Participants were mostly white British and included more females than males, and it was suggested by the authors that clonal diversity may have been underestimated. The 56-69-year group was small, and its depth increase did not reach significance, likely because of low power. Conclusions about previously exposed vaccinees are limited because only a handful of AZD1222 recipients were SARS-CoV-2 seropositive at baseline. Because no samples from the day 14 peak response were available, repertoires could be characterized only after the peak T cell response.

The meaning of the sample's time point label: about 28 days (+/-7) after the second vaccine dose. AZD1222 recipients with second doses at about 4 weeks or about 12 weeks were pooled, because spike-specific TCR depth and breadth did not differ between schedules. Vaccinee samples came from UK trials COV001 and COV002, including a single-blind randomized controlled phase 2/3 trial of AZD1222 (ChAdOx1 nCoV-19) in healthy adults. For TCRbeta chain sequencing, PBMC samples from trial participants were taken at day 0 and at day 28 after the second dose. The CDR3 regions of human TCRbeta chains were analyzed by immunosequencing. On the study's bioinformatics: Repertoire TCRs were checked for matches against a reference library of SARS-CoV-2-specific TCRs that had been generated using the MIRA antigen-specificity platform. Breadth meant the fraction of unique TCRs that were SARS-CoV-2-associated, whereas depth meant the fraction of total T cells that were SARS-CoV-2-associated. Using the MIRA data, every spike-specific TCR was mapped to the spike region that the TCR reacted to and assigned to either a CD4 or a CD8 class. Log10-transformed breadth and depth values were compared by one-way ANOVA with Sidak's multiple comparisons tests. The immuneACCESS repertoire file appears here via TCRdb, limited to in-frame rearrangements. These files lack a portion of the clones; in checked studies, under half of the deficit traces to unresolved V genes, and the cause of the others is not known. D and trimming come from the DNA, and the V and J calls and clone size come from that table. The sample table contains roughly 140,000 clones; only one count was recorded for 90% to 95% of them. The ten biggest clones cover approximately 1.6% of the sample.

Comment on this clone: The specificity of this receptor is unknown. The sample holds no much larger clone one base away, and base qualities are not on file.

This TCR derives from an adult who received the AZD1222 COVID-19 vaccine. The sequencing here drew on peripheral blood, taken 28 days after the second AZD1222 dose.

The DNA reads TGTGCCAGCTCACCAACGAGACAGGGGGATGAAAAACTGTTTTTT. Protein translation: CASSPTRQGDEKLFF. The V and J segments used are TRBV18 and TRBJ1-4, with 9 central nucleotides matching TRBD1. From V the trimming removes 2 bases and from J it removes 6 bases, while the gene matches leave 4 bases of the junction unaccounted for. Reading from cysteine to phenylalanine, the CDR3 counts 15 amino acids. Kept here is only the CDR3 DNA, which spans 45 bases and is read in frame from base 1. CDR1 and CDR2, per the germline V gene, are KGHSH and LQKENI. When the CDR3 is completed using the reference TRBV18 and TRBJ1-4 genes on either side, the full variable domain is NAGVMQNPRHLVRRRGQEARLRCSPMKGHSHVYWYRQLPEEGLKFMVYLQKENIIDESGMPKERFSAEFPKEGPSILRIQQVVRGDSAAYFCASSPTRQGDEKLFFGSGTQLSVL.